This TCR beta chain is drawn from a study of cytomegalovirus exposure and HLA in healthy donors (dated by TCRdb to between 2016 and 2019). At the level of the whole study: According to an earlier analysis of 450 to 650 of the donors, about 190 million T cells yielded approximately 120 million unique TCR beta sequences and about 280 Gb of sequence data. A separate validation cohort of some 130 different subjects was used in addition to the roughly 700-subject first cohort. The number of donors typed differed by locus, with roughly 620-640 for A, B, C, DRB1 and DQB1, approximately 500 for DQA1, over 600 for DPA1, and around 450 for DPB1. The genetic ancestry cluster associated with self-reported Caucasian donors included 81% of the 398 genotyped donors. In the later analysis, no new phenotypic data were used to find candidate immune exposures; instead, reliance was placed on TCR beta sequences and their occurrence across donors. Across around 400 genotyped donors of the cohort, an average of approximately 200,000 unique TCR beta nucleotide sequences per donor were sequenced, and roughly 18% of those sequences were non-productive. A later genetic analysis used genome-wide SNP genotypes for 398 of the 666 donors, treating that subset as a discovery cohort. The T cell repertoires of 700 or so subjects were profiled by immunosequencing and related to cytomegalovirus serostatus. The aim of the study was to test whether cataloging public T cell receptors could identify signatures of past pathogen exposure. Alongside the repertoire data, information on donor age, sex, ethnicity and CMV serostatus was compiled. A later analysis re-analyzed previously published TCR beta repertoires from several hundred donors and added high-resolution HLA genotyping to study TCR occurrence patterns. An earlier analysis of roughly 580 of the donors used high-throughput TCR beta sequencing to judge whether each TCR beta V gene segment behaved as functional or pseudogenic. HLA typing included class I and class II loci at four-digit resolution. All discovery cohort repertoires had been generated on a single sequencing platform. To predict cytomegalovirus infection status, the study combined high-throughput TCR immunosequencing, statistical association of individual TCRs with disease status, and machine learning. A handful of DR-DQ haplotypes were handled as single units for association and clustering because linkage in the cohort was strong. About 300 gigabases of sequencing data and approximately 80 million unique TCR sequences were included in an early release covering 550 to 650 HLA-typed donors.

A single count supports this clone. Its antigen has not been determined. Base qualities are not recorded, but no much larger clone differs from it by a single base. The full study reports these points: The study gave a list of 150 to 200 TCR beta chains associated with cytomegalovirus. Most TCR sequences were seen in very few donors, while some public TCRs were found in many individuals. This cohort had only TCR beta chains sequenced, and the lack of alpha or paired-chain data limited which features could be detected. A later genetic analysis reported fewer N-insertions in productive TCRs among donors in an Asian-associated ancestry cluster than the roughly 650-donor mean. According to a later analysis, parvovirus B19, influenza, CMV and Epstein-Barr virus appeared linked to several top co-occurrence clusters. Roughly uniform sequencing depth across donors was assumed in presence/absence analyses, although this assumption may not hold. About 15 rarely observed V segments, including chromosome 9 orphons, were excluded from the earlier analysis of 550 to 700 of the donors because counts were too low. Broadly in line with IMGT annotations, most TCR beta V segments showed up in productive rearrangements about 87% or about 30% of the time in an earlier analysis of 450 to 750 of the donors. V-gene and J-gene trimming of TCR beta chains was associated with a missense DCLRE1C variant in a later genetic analysis, and the association was replicated in an independent cohort. A group of highly shared sequence variants was considered likely to be a technical artifact of the sequencing pipeline. Linkage disequilibrium might explain the correlated functional status among segregating V segments, but an unknown experimental factor could not be excluded. In a later analysis, HLA-associated TCR beta chains were found to be more clonally expanded and to have lower generation probabilities than equally common non-associated chains. At a false discovery rate of 0.05, a later analysis linked roughly 17,000 TCR beta sequences to specific HLA alleles. A further reported finding was that TCR beta sequences accurately predicted the HLA-A and HLA-B alleles for most subjects in the first cohort. In both the original and validation cohorts, the classifier was reported to diagnose cytomegalovirus status with high specificity and sensitivity. The authors suggested that the approach could potentially be extended to other disease states and immunological phenotypes. The only immune exposure information available for the cohort was CMV serostatus. According to a later analysis, TCR association rates differed among HLA loci, with DRB1 alleles showing the most associated TCRs and HLA-C alleles showing the fewest. Because HLA typing was missing for some donors at each locus, association tests included only the typed subset. A later analysis found that most CMV-associated TCR beta chains appeared HLA-restricted, with HLA associations seemingly driven largely by CMV exposure. Strong co-occurrence of HLA alleles, especially DR and DQ, made assigning TCR associations to individual alleles difficult. The 87-base-pair reads could not distinguish some IMGT-functional V segments, including TRBV6-2 and TRBV6-3, so those segments were excluded. Three of the identified cytomegalovirus-associated TCR beta chains were confirmed in vitro to be specific for cytomegalovirus antigens.

CDR1 and CDR2 are drawn from the germline V gene: SGHRS, YFSETQ. Reading from cysteine to phenylalanine, the CDR3 counts 15 amino acids. Kept here is only the CDR3 DNA, which spans 45 bases and is read in frame from base 1. V and J lose 2 bases and 0 bases, and a span of 12 bases separates them. Library prep was done by the immunoSEQ multiplex PCR assay. The multiplex PCR relied on a mix of 60 forward primers for TCR Vbeta segments and 13 reverse primers for TCR Jbeta segments. A multiplex PCR assay on genomic DNA amplified the CDR3 region of rearranged TCR beta genes. On the Illumina HiSeq System, the amplified TCR beta libraries were sequenced as 87-base-pair reads. The paper's data handling went like this. In a later analysis, tens of millions of unique TCR beta chains were counted across the 500 to 850 repertoires, and about 10 million of these chains were shared by at least two donors. To remove PCR and sequencing errors, raw reads were error-corrected and collapsed into unique sequences using a nearest-neighbor algorithm that merged closely related sequences. CDR3 sequences were aligned to IMGT reference sequences to assign V, D and J gene segments. For a sequence to be retained, at least a six-nucleotide match to both a V gene segment and a J gene segment was required. A rearrangement counted as productive if the CDR3 had no stop codons and remained in frame with V and J, and every other rearrangement counted as non-productive. CDR3 was defined according to IMGT convention as the region running from the second conserved V-encoded cysteine to the conserved J-encoded phenylalanine. Sequences without an unambiguous match to a single V gene segment were excluded from the earlier analysis of about 640 of the donors. In an earlier analysis of several hundred of the donors, V segments were called functional above 56.7% productive rearrangements and were called segregating when the between-donor standard deviation exceeded 5%. A statistical classification framework was built for diagnosing cytomegalovirus status from the catalog of TCR beta chain sequences. A later analysis assigned V and J genes by comparing TCR nucleotide sequences with IMGT/GENE-DB human TR gene sequences. The TCRdist pipeline was used in a later analysis to assign CDR3 sequences and most-parsimonious VDJ recombination scenarios. In a later analysis, each TCR beta chain was defined by its CDR3 amino acid sequence together with its V-gene family, and reads without a unique V-gene family were excluded. As a way to deal with suspected cross-contamination and a sequencing artifact, a later analysis dropped hundreds of nucleotide sequences that were highly shared and had low generation probability. In a later analysis, a clonal expansion index was calculated for each public chain from normalized within-repertoire ranks of inferred template counts. In a later analysis, generation probabilities were computed with a VDJ recombination model fitted to out-of-frame rearrangements, and the resulting probabilities were checked against IGoR. In a later analysis, TCR-TCR, TCR-HLA and TCR-CMV co-occurrence was scored with hypergeometric tests, and a repertoire-size bias correction was applied to TCR pairs. In a later analysis, false discovery rates were estimated by permuting HLA or CMV assignments 20 times. In a later analysis, co-occurring TCRs were grouped using DBSCAN, and TCRdist sequence similarity was added for clustering within HLA-allele-positive subsets. Repertoires with fewer than 30,000 or more than 120,000 public chains were left out of co-occurrence clustering, as were a handful of repertoires with anomalous nucleotide sharing. The clones in this table, taken by TCRdb from immuneACCESS, are in-frame only. Not every clone is retained; where verified, under half of the shortfall comes from an unresolved V gene, and the cause of the rest is unknown. The V and J calls and clone size come from that table; D and trimming were worked out from the DNA. Across this sample there are some 85,000 clones, with about 80% seen only once. The leading ten clones occupy just over 1.4% of the sample.

The cohort was made up of approximately 700 healthy bone marrow donors. At the time of sampling, all cohort members were nominally healthy, though unrecorded immune exposures were likely present. The donor was CMV seronegative and was included in the group of several hundred seronegative cohort members. Every donor gave a peripheral blood sample, and the peripheral blood mononuclear cells from that sample were used for TCR beta sequencing. The Qiagen DNeasy Blood Extraction Kit was used to extract genomic DNA from the blood cell samples. The chain employs TRBV5-1 and TRBJ2-7; the D gene is perhaps TRBD1, from 6 matching bases. The origin of this receptor is a male donor in good health and CMV-seronegative. The specimen was PBMCs. The CDR3 protein sequence reads: CASSLQGPSSYEQYF. The DNA sequence follows: TGCGCCAGCAGCTTACAGGGCCCGAGCTCCTACGAGCAGTACTTC.